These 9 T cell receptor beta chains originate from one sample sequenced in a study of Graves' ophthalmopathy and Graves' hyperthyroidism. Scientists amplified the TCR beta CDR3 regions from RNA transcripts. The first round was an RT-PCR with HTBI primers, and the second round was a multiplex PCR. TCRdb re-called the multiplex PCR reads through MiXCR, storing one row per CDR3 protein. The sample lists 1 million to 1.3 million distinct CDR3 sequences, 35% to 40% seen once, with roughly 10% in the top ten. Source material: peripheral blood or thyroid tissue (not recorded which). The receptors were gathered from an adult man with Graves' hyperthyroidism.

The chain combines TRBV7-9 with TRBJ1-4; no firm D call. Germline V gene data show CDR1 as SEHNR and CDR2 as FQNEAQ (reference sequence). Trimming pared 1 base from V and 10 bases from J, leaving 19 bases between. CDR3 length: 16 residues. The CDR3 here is CASSLEGVGTGGKLFF. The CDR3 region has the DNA TGTGCCAGCAGCTTAGAGGGTGTTGGCACCGGTGGAAAACTGTTTTTT. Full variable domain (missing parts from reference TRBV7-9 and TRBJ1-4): DTGVSQNPRHKITKRGQNVTFRCDPISEHNRLYWYRQTLGQGPEFLTYFQNEAQLEKSRLLSDRFSAERPKGSFSTLEIQRTEQGDSAMYLCASSLEGVGTGGKLFFGSGTQLSVL.

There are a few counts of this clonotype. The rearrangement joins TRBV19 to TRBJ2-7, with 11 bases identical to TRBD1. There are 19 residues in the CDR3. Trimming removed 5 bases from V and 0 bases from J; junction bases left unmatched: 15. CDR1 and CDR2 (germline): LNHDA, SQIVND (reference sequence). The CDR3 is CASSSPGQGDPKYSYEQYF. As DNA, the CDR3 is TGTGCCAGTAGTTCGCCGGGACAGGGGGACCCAAAGTACTCCTACGAGCAGTACTTC.

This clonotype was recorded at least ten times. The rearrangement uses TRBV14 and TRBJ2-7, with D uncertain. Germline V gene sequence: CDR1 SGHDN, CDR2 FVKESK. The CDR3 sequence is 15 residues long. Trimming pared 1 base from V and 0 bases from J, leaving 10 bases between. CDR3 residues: CASSQGPRGSYEQYF. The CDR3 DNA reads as TGTGCCAGCAGCCAAGGGCCGCGCGGCTCCTACGAGCAGTACTTC.

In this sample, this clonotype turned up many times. The CDR3 nucleotides read TGTGCCATCAGTGGGGGACTAGCGGGGGGGCCCCCGAACACCGGGGAGCTGTTTTTT. Its translation: CAISGGLAGGPPNTGELFF. The chain is built from TRBV10-3 and TRBJ2-2, with TRBD2 identical over 16 bases. Germline assignment: CDR1 ENHRY and CDR2 SYGVKD. The trim removed 4 bases at V and 0 bases at J, leaving 5 bases unmatched. The CDR3 length is 19 residues.

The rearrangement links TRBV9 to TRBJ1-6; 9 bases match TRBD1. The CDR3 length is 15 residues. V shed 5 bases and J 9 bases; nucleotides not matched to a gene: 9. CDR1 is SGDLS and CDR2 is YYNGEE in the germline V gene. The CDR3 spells CASRPRQGEVSPLHF. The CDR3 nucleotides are TGTGCCAGCAGACCTCGACAGGGGGAGGTTTCACCCCTCCACTTT.

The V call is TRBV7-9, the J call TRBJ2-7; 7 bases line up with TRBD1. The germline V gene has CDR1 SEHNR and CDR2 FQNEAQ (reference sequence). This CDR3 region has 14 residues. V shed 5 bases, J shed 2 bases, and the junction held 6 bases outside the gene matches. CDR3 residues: CASSQEGTAYEQYF. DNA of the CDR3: TGTGCCAGCAGCCAAGAGGGGACAGCCTACGAGCAGTACTTC.

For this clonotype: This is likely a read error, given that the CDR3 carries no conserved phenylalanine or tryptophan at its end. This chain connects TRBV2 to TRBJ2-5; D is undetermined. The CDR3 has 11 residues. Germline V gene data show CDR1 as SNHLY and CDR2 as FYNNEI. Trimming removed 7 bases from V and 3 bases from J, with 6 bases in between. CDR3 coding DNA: TGTGCCAGCACCGTCAAAGAGACCCAGTACGTC. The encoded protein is CASTVKETQYV.

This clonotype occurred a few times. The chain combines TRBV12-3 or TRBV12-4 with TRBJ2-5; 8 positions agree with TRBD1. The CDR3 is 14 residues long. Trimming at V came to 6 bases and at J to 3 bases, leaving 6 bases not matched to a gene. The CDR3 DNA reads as TGTGCCAGCAGCGGGTCGGGACAGGAAGAGACCCAGTACTTC. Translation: CASSGSGQEETQYF.

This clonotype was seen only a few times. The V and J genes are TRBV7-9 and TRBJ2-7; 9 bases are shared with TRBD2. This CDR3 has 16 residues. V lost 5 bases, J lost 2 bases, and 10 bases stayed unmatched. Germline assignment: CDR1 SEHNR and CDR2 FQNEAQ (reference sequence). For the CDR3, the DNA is TGTGCCAGCAGCCAGGCAGGGGGACTAGCTACCTACGAGCAGTACTTC. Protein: CASSQAGGLATYEQYF.